In this sample, the clone carrying this T cell receptor beta chain turned up a few times. The antigen is not known. Reverse transcription of all isolated RNA meant that expressed TCRB transcripts were sequenced. Assay: immunoSEQ multiplex PCR; the TCRdb copy retains only in-frame clones and omits some. The sample consists of approximately 16,000 clones, roughly three quarters of them appearing once. Germline V lookup: CDR1 MDHEN, CDR2 SYDVKM. Trimming cost V 6 bases and J 8 bases; bases outside gene matches: 12. CDR3 length equals 15 residues. Cells sorted by CD45RO/CCR7/CD25/CD127/CD95/CD27 comprised CD4+ naive, central memory, regulatory and stem cell-like memory cells. Purity exceeding 95% was reached by all sorted populations. The data derive from a study of beta chain features in type 1 diabetes. General study points: Insertions at VDJ junctions were less frequent in type 1 diabetes patients. These patients also deleted more nucleotides at the same junctions. Type 1 diabetes patients had moderately but significantly shorter TCRB CDR3s in all four CD4+ subsets. Naive, central memory and Treg TCRB repertoires appeared more alike in patients than in healthy donors.

The TCR sequence derives from a man aged 25 to 45 with type 1 diabetes. Specimen: stem cell memory CD4+ T cells from blood. J is TRBJ2-1 and V is TRBV28, with 8 bases matching TRBD2. CDR3 sequence reads: CASSPRGAPRDEQFF. The CDR3 DNA follows: TGTGCCAGCAGCCCGCGGGGGGCCCCCCGGGATGAGCAGTTCTTC. The variable domain in full, completed from reference TRBV28 and TRBJ2-1, reads DVKVTQSSRYLVKRTGEKVFLECVQDMDHENMFWYRQDPGLGLRLIYFSYDVKMKEKGDIPEGYSVSREKKERFSLILESASTNQTSMYLCASSPRGAPRDEQFFGPGTRLTVL.